Below, 4 T cell receptor beta chains from the same sample are listed, as sequenced in a study of T cells expressing NK-cell markers. TCRdb processed the 5' RACE reads again and assigns one entry to each CDR3 protein, with no DNA. In all, the sample yields 20,000 to 25,000 distinct CDR3 sequences. The sequencing sample was made of blood T cells: a sorted CD56 or NKG2C T cell subset, CD4+ or CD8+ T cells, or bulk PBMC T cells (not recorded which). These TCRs come from a man between 18 and 69 years old in good health.

The chain couples TRBV5-1 to TRBJ2-7; TCRdb reports TRBD1, a call that lacks DNA to check it against. The CDR3 loop spans 14 amino acids. The V gene's germline CDR1 is SGHRS and CDR2 YFSETQ. CDR3 residues: CASSLADRRYEQYF. Using reference TRBV5-1 and TRBJ2-7 for the parts outside the CDR3, the full variable domain is KAGVTQTPRYLIKTRGQQVTLSCSPISGHRSVSWYQQTPGQGLQFLFEYFSETQRNKGNFPGRFSGRQFSNSRSEMNVSTLELGDSALYLCASSLADRRYEQYFGPGTRLTVT.

The chain links TRBV5-1 to TRBJ1-2. There are 15 residues in the CDR3. Germline CDR1 and CDR2: SGHRS and YFSETQ. The CDR3 spells CASSLQPASQDGYTF.

The CDR3 here is CASARGAEQYF. The gene calls are TRBV27 and TRBJ2-7; TCRdb's D call of TRBD1 is untestable without DNA. The CDR3 contains 11 residues. Per germline, CDR1 MNHEY and CDR2 SMNVEV (reference sequence).

The chain employs TRBV6-5 and TRBJ2-1; the TCRdb D gene call, TRBD1, has no DNA to confirm it. This CDR3 has 14 amino acids. Germline loops: CDR1 MNHEY, CDR2 SVGAGI. CDR3 protein: CASSYSGGGNEQFF.